What follows describes a single TCR beta chain. This record comes from a study of control samples from healthy donors and cancer patients. Profiling relied on immunoSEQ multiplex PCR, and the TCRdb table lists in-frame clones only, not all of them. The sample has 100,000 to 150,000 clones, about nine tenths seen once. CDR3 length: 12 residues. With 6 bases removed from V and 3 bases from J, the gap between germline ends came to 6 bases. Germline CDR1 reads MNHEY; CDR2 reads SVGAGI. The sequenced sample consisted of blood. The receptor was derived from a man aged 35 to 55 in good health. J is TRBJ2-1 and V is TRBV6-5; the D is unclear. The CDR3 DNA is TGTGCCAGCAGCCTCGTCTACAATGAGCAGTTCTTC. Translating it yields CASSLVYNEQFF.